This T cell receptor (beta chain) was documented in a study of blood T cell repertoires in COVID-19. On the study more broadly: Sample material is recorded as cDNA or gDNA derived from T cells, B-cell-depleted T cells, or PBMCs.

V dropped 4 bases and J dropped 0; count of bases not matched to a gene: 4. Germline lookup yields CDR1 SNHLY and CDR2 FYNNEI. The CDR3 is 15 amino acids. Clones were read by immunoSEQ multiplex PCR, and TCRdb kept only the in-frame ones, dropping some. Counted here are about 120,000 clones, roughly 76% occurring once; the ten biggest clones make up 10%. This chain connects TRBV2 to TRBJ2-7, with TRBD2 identical over 9 bases. The TCR was taken from a human donor in a cohort sampled during active COVID-19. The sequencing input was peripheral blood. CDR3 region: CASSGRGGASYEQYF. The CDR3 coding sequence is TGTGCCAGCAGTGGACGCGGGGGGGCCTCCTACGAGCAGTACTTC.